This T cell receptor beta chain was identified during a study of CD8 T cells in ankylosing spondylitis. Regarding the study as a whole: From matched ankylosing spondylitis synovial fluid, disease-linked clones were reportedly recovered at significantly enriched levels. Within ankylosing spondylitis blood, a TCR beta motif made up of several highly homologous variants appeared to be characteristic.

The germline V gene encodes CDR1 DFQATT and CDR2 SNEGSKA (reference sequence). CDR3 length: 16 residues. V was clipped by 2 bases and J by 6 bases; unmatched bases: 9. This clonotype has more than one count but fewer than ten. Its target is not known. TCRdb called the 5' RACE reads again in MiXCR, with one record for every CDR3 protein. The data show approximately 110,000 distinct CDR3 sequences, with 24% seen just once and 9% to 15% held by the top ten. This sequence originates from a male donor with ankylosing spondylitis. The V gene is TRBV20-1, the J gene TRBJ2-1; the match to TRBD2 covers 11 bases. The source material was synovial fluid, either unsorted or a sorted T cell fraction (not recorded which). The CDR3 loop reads CSARLHLAGGRNEQFF. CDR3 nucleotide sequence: TGCAGTGCTAGACTTCACCTAGCGGGGGGCCGCAATGAGCAGTTCTTC.